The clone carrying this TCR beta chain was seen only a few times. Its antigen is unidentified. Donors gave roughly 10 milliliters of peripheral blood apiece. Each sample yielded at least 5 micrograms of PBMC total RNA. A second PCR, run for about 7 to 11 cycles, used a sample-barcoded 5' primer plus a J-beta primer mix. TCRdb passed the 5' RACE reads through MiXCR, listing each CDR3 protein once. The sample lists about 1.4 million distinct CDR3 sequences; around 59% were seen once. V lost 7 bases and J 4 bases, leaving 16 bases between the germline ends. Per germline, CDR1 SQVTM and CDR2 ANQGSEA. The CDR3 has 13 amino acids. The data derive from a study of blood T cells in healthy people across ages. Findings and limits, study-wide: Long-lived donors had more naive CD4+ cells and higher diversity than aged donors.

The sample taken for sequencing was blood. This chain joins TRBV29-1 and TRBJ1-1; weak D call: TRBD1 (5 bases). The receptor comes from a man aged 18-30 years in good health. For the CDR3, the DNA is TGCAGCGGGCTTCCAGGGATGGGCACTGAAGCTTTCTTT. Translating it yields CSGLPGMGTEAFF.